Listed below are T cell receptor beta chains from one sample, sequenced in a study of graft-versus-host responses after intestinal transplantation. Some clones are missing from TCRdb's copy, which holds only in-frame ones; the method was immunoSEQ multiplex PCR. This table has roughly 81,000 clones, roughly 80% appearing once. Antigen specificity for these receptors is unknown. The material sequenced was unstimulated CD4+ T cells sorted from spleen or lymph node cells, taken before intestinal transplant. The receptor source for this set is a human donor who received an intestinal transplant. CDR3s include the opening cysteine and the closing phenylalanine or tryptophan. D genes are given only for firm matches. Size is stated for part of the rows, as once, few or many counts, or as a class when the clone is expanded.

>TRBJ2-1|TRBD2|TRBV11-1|NA
TGTGCCAGCAGCCAGGTGGGACTACCTCCCTACAATGAGCAGTTCTTC
CASSQVGLPPYNEQFF
>TRBJ2-2|NA|TRBV2|NA
TGTGCCAGCAGTGGGGGCAGCTTTAACACCGGGGAGCTGTTTTTT
CASSGGSFNTGELFF
>TRBJ2-3|NA|TRBV5-1|few
TGCGCCAGCAGCTCGAGAGGAGATACGCAGTATTTT
CASSSRGDTQYF
>TRBJ2-7|NA|TRBV6-6|NA
TGTGCCAGCAGCCAGACTGGTGAGTCCTACGAGCAGTACTTC
CASSQTGESYEQYF
>TRBJ1-4|NA|TRBV5-1|NA
TGCGCCAGCAGCACTGGTGGTACAACTAATGAAAAACTGTTTTTT
CASSTGGTTNEKLFF
>TRBJ2-1|TRBD2|TRBV5-1|NA
TGCGCCAGCAGCTCGATACCTAGCGGGGGGAAGGGTGAGCAGTTCTTC
CASSSIPSGGKGEQFF
>TRBJ2-7|NA|TRBV29-1|NA
TGCAGCGGTTTTCTAGTAGACTCCTACGAGCAGTACTTC
CSGFLVDSYEQYF
>TRBJ1-2|TRBD1|TRBV6-6|NA
TGTGCCAGCAATCAAGGGGGCACTGGCTACACCTTC
CASNQGGTGYTF
>TRBJ1-2|NA|TRBV28|once
TGTGCCAGCAGTTTATGGGGGGCCGGTGGCTACACCTTC
CASSLWGAGGYTF
>TRBJ2-7|TRBD2|TRBV7-8|NA
TGTGCCAGCAGCTCCTTAGCGGGAGGGACCTACGAGCAGTACTTC
CASSSLAGGTYEQYF
>TRBJ1-2|NA|TRBV30|NA
TGTGCCTGGTTCGACAGGAGTAACTATGGCTACACCTTC
CAWFDRSNYGYTF
>TRBJ1-4|TRBD1|TRBV5-1|NA
TGCGCCAGCAGCGACCCGGGACAGGGAGGTGAAAAACTGTTTTTT
CASSDPGQGGEKLFF
>TRBJ2-6|NA|TRBV11-2|NA
TGTGCCAGCAGCCTCCACGCAGGTTACGGGGCCAACGTCCTGACTTTC
CASSLHAGYGANVLTF